This T cell receptor (beta chain) comes out of a study of blood T cell repertoires in COVID-19. The germline gives CDR1 SGHAT, CDR2 FQNNGV. Trimming took 6 bases from V and 5 from J, leaving 13 bases between them. The CDR3 has 13 residues. TCRdb's table, derived via immunoSEQ multiplex PCR, lists solely in-frame clones and lacks some. The table records some 250,000 clones, roughly 90% of them present only once. Sequencing was performed on PBMCs or T cells enriched from blood (not recorded which). This sequence was found in a man in his forties who had recovered from COVID-19. The chain links TRBV11-2 to TRBJ2-5; D possibly corresponds to TRBD1 (6 bases). The CDR3 loop reads CASRYPGAETQYF. In DNA form, the CDR3 reads TGTGCCAGCAGGTACCCAGGGGCGGAGACCCAGTACTTC.